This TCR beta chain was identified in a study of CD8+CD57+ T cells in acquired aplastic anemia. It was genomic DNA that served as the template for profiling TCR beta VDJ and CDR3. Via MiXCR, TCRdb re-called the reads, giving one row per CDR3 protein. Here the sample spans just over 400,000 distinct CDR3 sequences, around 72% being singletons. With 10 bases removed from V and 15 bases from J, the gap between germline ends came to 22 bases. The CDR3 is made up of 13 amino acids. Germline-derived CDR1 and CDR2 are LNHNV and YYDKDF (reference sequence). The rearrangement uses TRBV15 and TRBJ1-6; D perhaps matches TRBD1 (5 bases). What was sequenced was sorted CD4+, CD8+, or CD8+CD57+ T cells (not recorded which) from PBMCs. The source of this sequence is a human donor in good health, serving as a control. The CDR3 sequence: CASFRGRNSNLHF. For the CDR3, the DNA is TGTGCCAGCTTTAGGGGTAGGAATTCAAACCTCCACTTT.